The 16 T cell receptor beta chains presented below share a single source sample, sequenced in a study of T-cell reconstitution after alpha-beta-depleted transplantation in children. Molecular barcoding with unique molecular identifiers was used for the TCRbeta library. TCRdb redid the calling of the PCR reads with MiXCR, one entry per CDR3 protein. This table has some 500,000 distinct CDR3 sequences, around 16% appearing once. The starting material was PBMCs from the stem cell graft donor, obtained from the stem cell graft. All receptors derive from a human donor who donated a stem cell graft to a child with acute lymphoblastic leukemia.

This clonotype turned up a few times. The V and J genes are TRBV20-1 and TRBJ1-2; a possible D gene is TRBD1 (5 bases). Trimming removed 4 bases at V and 8 bases at J, with 11 bases between. CDR3 length: 11 amino acids. Germline CDR1 reads DFQATT; CDR2 reads SNEGSKA (reference sequence). Here the CDR3 reads CSATGARGYTF. The CDR3 coding sequence is TGCAGTGCTACCGGGGCAAGGGGCTACACCTTC.

This clonotype was observed a handful of times. The CDR3 is CASSSASGMNTGELFF. The DNA for the CDR3 is TGCGCCAGCAGCTCGGCTAGCGGGATGAACACCGGGGAGCTGTTTTTT. The V gene is TRBV5-1, the J gene TRBJ2-2, with 9 bases aligning to TRBD2. The V gene's germline CDR1 is SGHRS and CDR2 YFSETQ. The CDR3 contains 16 residues. The junction had 4 bases not matched to a gene; V was cut back by 3 bases and J by 1 base.

The DNA for the CDR3 is TGTGCCACCCAGACAGGGACGGACTATGGCTACACCTTC. Its translation is CATQTGTDYGYTF. The V gene is TRBV10-3, the J gene TRBJ1-2, with 7 bases aligning to TRBD1. The CDR3 extends over 13 amino acids. From germline, CDR1 is ENHRY and CDR2 SYGVKD. Unmatched junction bases numbered 8, after V lost 10 bases and J lost 3 bases.

This clonotype was counted between two and nine times. The rearrangement joins TRBV19 to TRBJ2-1; 7 nucleotides align to TRBD2. With 6 bases clipped from V and 6 bases from J, the junction kept 8 bases outside the gene matches. The germline CDR1 and CDR2 sequences are LNHDA and SQIVND (reference sequence). The CDR3 is 14 amino acids. CDR3 region: CASRHWRESNEQFF. In DNA form, the CDR3 reads TGTGCCAGTAGGCATTGGCGGGAGAGCAATGAGCAGTTCTTC.

The chain carries TRBV7-8 and TRBJ2-3, with D perhaps matching TRBD1 or TRBD2 (5 bases each). This CDR3 contains 17 residues. Trimming pared 3 bases from V and 0 bases from J, leaving 16 bases between. Germline lookup yields CDR1 SGHVS and CDR2 FQNEAQ. CDR3 sequence (DNA): TGTGCCAGCAGCTTCCGGGACGACCCCGGGAGCACAGATACGCAGTATTTT. As protein: CASSFRDDPGSTDTQYF.

V is TRBV29-1 and J is TRBJ1-5, with a possible D match to TRBD1 (5 bases). Germline V CDR1 and CDR2: SQVTM, ANQGSEA. Deletions cut 4 bases from V and 1 base from J, with 11 bases between. This CDR3 has 14 amino acids. CDR3 loop: CSVVWGSSNQPQHF. DNA for the CDR3: TGCAGCGTTGTATGGGGGTCGAGCAATCAGCCCCAGCATTTT.

This clonotype was counted between two and nine times. This sequence joins TRBV4-1 and TRBJ2-7, with 8 bases aligning to TRBD2. The ends lost 5 bases at V and 6 bases at J; junction bases unmatched: 12. Germline V gives CDR1 MGHRA, CDR2 YSYEKL. There are 15 residues in the CDR3. CDR3 sequence (DNA): TGCGCCAGCAGCGCAGAAGCGGGAGTTAAGGCCGAGCAGTACTTC. The encoded protein is CASSAEAGVKAEQYF.

The rearrangement uses TRBV6-6 and TRBJ1-5; D is unclear. The CDR3 has 13 residues. Deletions cut 2 bases from V and 6 bases from J, with 8 bases between. Germline values: CDR1 MNHNY, CDR2 SVGAGI (reference sequence). The CDR3 is CASSYGRVQPQHF. The CDR3 DNA follows: TGTGCCAGCAGTTACGGTCGAGTTCAGCCCCAGCATTTT.

This clonotype has more than one count but fewer than ten. CDR3 bases: TGTGCCAGCAGTGAAAACGGACTAGCGGGATACAATGAGCAGTTCTTC. Its protein is CASSENGLAGYNEQFF. The rearrangement links TRBV2 to TRBJ2-1; 12 bases match TRBD2. Germline trimming cut 2 bases from V and 4 bases from J; bases unmatched to any gene: 3. CDR1 SNHLY and CDR2 FYNNEI come from the germline V gene. The CDR3 is 16 amino acids.

This clonotype was recorded a few times. The chain couples TRBV12-3 or TRBV12-4 to TRBJ1-2; 9 nucleotides agree with TRBD1. V was pared by 3 bases and J by 7 bases, with 6 bases of the junction left unmatched. This CDR3 has 14 residues. Here the CDR3 DNA reads TGTGCCAGCAGTTTGGAACAGGGGGCGGGTGGCTACACCTTC. It yields the protein CASSLEQGAGGYTF.

The chain recombines TRBV3-1 with TRBJ2-1, with TRBD2 identical over 8 bases. The CDR3 has 16 residues. V gave up 3 bases and J gave up 0 bases; unmatched junction bases: 4. Germline V CDR1 and CDR2: LGHDT, YNNKEL (reference sequence). In nucleotides, the CDR3 is TGTGCCAGCAGCCACCGACTAGCGAGCTCCTACAATGAGCAGTTCTTC. This codes for CASSHRLASSYNEQFF.

Comment on this clonotype: One end of the junction varies from germline; a read error may be responsible. The chain employs TRBV30 and TRBJ2-6; possible D gene TRBD1, 5 bases. The CDR3 has 15 amino acids. Germline values: CDR1 GTSNPN, CDR2 SVGIG (reference sequence). CDR3 amino acids: CAWSPLPPGANGLTF. DNA for the CDR3: TGTGCCTGGAGTCCTTTGCCGCCTGGGGCCAACGGCCTGACTTTC.

The chain has TRBV5-4 and TRBJ2-3; D possibly corresponds to TRBD2 (5 bases). Germline CDR1 reads SGHNT; CDR2 reads YYREEE (reference sequence). The CDR3 loop spans 16 amino acids. V lost 2 bases to trimming and J lost 6 bases, with 19 bases between them. Here the CDR3 DNA reads TGTGCCAGCAGCTTTCAACCCAGACGCGTAGCGGATACGCAGTATTTT. Its protein product is CASSFQPRRVADTQYF. The full variable domain, rest sourced from reference TRBV5-4 and TRBJ2-3, is ETGVTQSPTHLIKTRGQQVTLRCSSQSGHNTVSWYQQALGQGPQFIFQYYREEENGRGNFPPRFSGLQFPNYSSELNVNALELDDSALYLCASSFQPRRVADTQYFGPGTRLTVL.

This clonotype has only a few counts. This chain connects TRBV27 to TRBJ2-4; 8 bases are a match to TRBD1. Trimming removed 7 bases from V and 3 bases from J; junction bases left unmatched: 5. The CDR3 length is 14 residues. Germline assignment: CDR1 MNHEY and CDR2 SMNVEV (reference sequence). CDR3 sequence: CASTLGQGKNIQYF. CDR3 bases: TGTGCCAGCACCCTTGGACAGGGCAAAAACATTCAGTACTTC.

V and J are TRBV5-1 and TRBJ2-7, with D tentatively TRBD1 (5 bases). Germline lookup yields CDR1 SGHRS and CDR2 YFSETQ. The CDR3 spans 19 residues. V was pared by 3 bases and J by 0 bases, with 25 bases between. CDR3 nucleotides: TGCGCCAGCAGCTCCGGACACCTCGATACCCCACTGAGCTCCTACGAGCAGTACTTC. Translation gives CASSSGHLDTPLSSYEQYF.

This clonotype was counted only a few times. The rearrangement links TRBV7-2 to TRBJ1-6, with D perhaps matching TRBD1 (5 bases). The CDR3 contains 17 residues. Trimming left V 5 bases short and J 8 bases short, with 22 bases between. Germline CDR1 is SGHTA and CDR2 is FQGNSA. The CDR3 sequence is CASSQTTPGALDSPLHF. The DNA of the CDR3 is TGTGCCAGCAGCCAAACTACTCCCGGGGCCCTAGATTCACCCCTCCACTTT.